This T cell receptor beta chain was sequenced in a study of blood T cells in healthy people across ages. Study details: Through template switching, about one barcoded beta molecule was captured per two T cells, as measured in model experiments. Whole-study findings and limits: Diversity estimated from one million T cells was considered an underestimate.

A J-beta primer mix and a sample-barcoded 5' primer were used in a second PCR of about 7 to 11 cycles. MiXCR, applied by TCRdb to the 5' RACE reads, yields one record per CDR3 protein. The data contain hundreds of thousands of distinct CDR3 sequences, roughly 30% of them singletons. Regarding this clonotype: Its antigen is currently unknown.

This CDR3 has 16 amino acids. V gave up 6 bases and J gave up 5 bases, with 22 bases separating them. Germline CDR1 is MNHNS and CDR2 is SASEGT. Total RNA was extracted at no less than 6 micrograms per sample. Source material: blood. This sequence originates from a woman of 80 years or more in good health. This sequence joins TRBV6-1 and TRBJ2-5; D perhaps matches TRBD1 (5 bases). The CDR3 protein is CASSHSAGMLVETQYF. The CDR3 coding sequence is TGTGCCAGCAGCCACAGCGCAGGGATGTTGGTGGAGACCCAGTACTTC.